This TCR beta chain was sequenced during a study of cytomegalovirus exposure and HLA in healthy donors. Points from the study as a whole: V- and J-gene trimming in TCR beta was tied to a missense DCLRE1C variant by an analysis performed later. Per published reports, the classifier diagnosed cytomegalovirus status with high specificity and sensitivity.

Note on this clone: Its antigen is still unknown.

This CDR3 has 16 amino acids. Between the trimmed V and J ends, which lost 3 bases and 4 bases, there was a span of 13 bases. Germline V gene sequence: CDR1 SGHDN, CDR2 FVKESK. Every donor was a healthy person donating bone marrow. The PCR employed 60 Vbeta primers together with 13 Jbeta primers. The table came from immunoSEQ multiplex PCR; TCRdb's copy has only in-frame clones and leaves some out. The repertoire table contains 140,000 to 150,000 clones. The chain recombines TRBV14 with TRBJ1-6; tentatively, D is TRBD1 (6 bases). This TCR was sampled from a woman between 50 and 59 years old in good health and CMV-seronegative. Material: PBMCs. The CDR3 spells CASSQRGGGYNSPLHF. The CDR3 DNA reads as TGTGCCAGCAGCCAGCGGGGAGGGGGTTATAATTCACCCCTCCACTTT.